The 8 T cell receptor beta chains below all came from one sample that was sequenced in a study of shared clonotypes between healthy human individuals (dated by TCRdb to 2019 to 2021). Library generation was performed with the immunoSEQ multiplex PCR assay. TCRdb took this table from immuneACCESS and kept in-frame rearrangements with V and J called. Such tables lack part of the clones; where checked against another copy, unresolved V genes explain under half of the gap, and the rest is unexplained. This sample has fewer than 800,000 clones in its table, and about 90% of those were observed once. More than 20% of the sample is held by the ten biggest clonotypes. CD8 naive samples were obtained by positive selection for CCR7 among CD45RO-negative cells, yielding a CD45RA+CCR7+ population from which TemRA cells were excluded. The sample consisted of naive CD8+ T cells sorted from blood. Interpreted using the paper, the cell subset or site label stands for: CD45RA+CCR7+. The receptor set was obtained from a man in his thirties or forties in good health.

Comment on this clone: A much larger clone differs from this one at a single base, so this may be a read error. Other DNA sequences in the sample encode the same CDR3. The CDR3: CASSLFGDEQFF. The CDR3 DNA follows: TGTGCCAGCAGTTTATTTGGCGATGAGCAGTTCTTC. This sequence joins TRBV27 and TRBJ2-1; D not resolved. CDR3 length: 12 amino acids. Trimming took off 1 base at V and 8 bases at J, with 6 bases between the two ends. From germline, CDR1 is MNHEY and CDR2 SMNVEV (reference sequence).

Points on this clone: The same CDR3 can be traced to other DNA sequences in this sample. The gene calls are TRBV27 and TRBJ1-5; possible D gene TRBD1, 6 bases. The CDR3 totals 14 residues. From germline, CDR1 is MNHEY and CDR2 SMNVEV (reference sequence). V lost 3 bases, J lost 4 bases, and 10 bases lay in between. The CDR3 nucleotides read TGTGCCAGCAGTTTTCAAGGGGGGAATCAGCCCCAGCATTTT. Encoded protein: CASSFQGGNQPQHF.

The chain is built from TRBV29-1 and TRBJ1-3; maybe TRBD1 (5 bases). V lost 0 bases to trimming and J lost 11 bases, with 23 bases between them. This CDR3 is built from 16 residues. Germline values: CDR1 SQVTM, CDR2 ANQGSEA. In nucleotides, the CDR3 is TGCAGCGTTGAAGATCGGGGCAGCGACTCACAAAGTGCCATATATTTT. Translation gives CSVEDRGSDSQSAIYF.

This sequence joins TRBV28 and TRBJ2-7; D is perhaps TRBD2 (6 bases). Trimming stripped 2 bases from V and 7 bases from J, with 18 bases between. CDR3 length: 15 amino acids. Germline V lookup: CDR1 MDHEN, CDR2 SYDVKM. The CDR3 region has the DNA TGTGCCAGCAGTTTAGGGGTAGCGGCTAGAAGAGAGCAGTACTTC. Its protein product is CASSLGVAARREQYF.

About this clone: Other nucleotide sequences in the sample specify the same CDR3. The chain links TRBV28 to TRBJ1-5; D is uncertain. Germline values: CDR1 MDHEN, CDR2 SYDVKM. The CDR3 covers 12 residues. V dropped 3 bases and J dropped 2 bases, with 2 bases sitting between them. CDR3: CASSFGNQPQHF. The CDR3, as DNA: TGTGCCAGCAGTTTCGGCAATCAGCCCCAGCATTTT.

This chain uses TRBV7-8 with TRBJ1-2; a weak D match, TRBD1 (6 bases). Germline-derived CDR1 and CDR2 are SGHVS and FQNEAQ. The V end lost 7 bases, the J end lost 8 bases, and 20 bases lay between the germline ends. The CDR3 covers 14 residues. The CDR3 nucleotides read TGTGCCAGCACCCTAGACAGGCGGTGGGGGGGCTACACCTTC. Translation: CASTLDRRWGGYTF.

This chain connects TRBV7-9 to TRBJ2-5, with D possibly matching TRBD1 (5 bases). CDR1 SEHNR and CDR2 FQNEAQ come from the germline V gene (reference sequence). V was trimmed by 4 bases and J by 2 bases, leaving 11 bases between them. The CDR3 covers 14 residues. CDR3 residues: CASSSTALQETQYF. The CDR3 region has the DNA TGTGCCAGCAGCTCGACAGCTCTTCAAGAGACCCAGTACTTC.

This sequence joins TRBV19 and TRBJ1-5; no clear D. The germline gives CDR1 LNHDA, CDR2 SQIVND (reference sequence). CDR3 length equals 13 residues. V dropped 9 bases and J dropped 3 bases, with 12 bases sitting between them. The CDR3 loop reads CASEGGYNQPQHF. DNA of the CDR3: TGTGCCAGCGAGGGAGGATACAATCAGCCCCAGCATTTT. The complete variable domain, with remaining parts taken from reference TRBV19 and TRBJ1-5, reads DGGITQSPKYLFRKEGQNVTLSCEQNLNHDAMYWYRQDPGQGLRLIYYSQIVNDFQKGDIAEGYSVSREKKESFPLTVTSAQKNPTAFYLCASEGGYNQPQHFGDGTRLSIL.